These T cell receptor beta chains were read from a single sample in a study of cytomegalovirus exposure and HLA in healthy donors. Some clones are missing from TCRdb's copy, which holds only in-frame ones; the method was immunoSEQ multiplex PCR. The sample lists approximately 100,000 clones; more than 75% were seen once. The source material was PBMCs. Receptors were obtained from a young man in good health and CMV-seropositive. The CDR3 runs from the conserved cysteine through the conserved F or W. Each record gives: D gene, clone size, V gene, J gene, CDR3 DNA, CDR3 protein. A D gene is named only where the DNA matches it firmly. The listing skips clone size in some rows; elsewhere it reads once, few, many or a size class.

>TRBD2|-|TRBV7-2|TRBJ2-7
TGTGCCAGCAGCCAGTGGCGGGAGCGCGAGCAGTACTTC
CASSQWREREQYF
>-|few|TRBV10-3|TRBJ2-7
TGTGCCATCAGTCAGACAGACTCCTACGAGCAGTACTTC
CAISQTDSYEQYF
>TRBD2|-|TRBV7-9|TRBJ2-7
TGTGCCAGCAGCCCCGATGGGACTAGCTATGAGTACTTC
CASSPDGTSYEYF
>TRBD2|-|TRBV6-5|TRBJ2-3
TGTGCCAGCAGTTCCCGGAGCGGGAGGGCCACAGATACGCAGTATTTT
CASSSRSGRATDTQYF
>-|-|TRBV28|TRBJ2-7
TGTGCCAGCAGTTTAGGGCAGGGAATCTACGAGCAGTACTTC
CASSLGQGIYEQYF
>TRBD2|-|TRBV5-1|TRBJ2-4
TGCGCCAGCAGCGTTGGGACTAGCGGTCTCAAAAACATTCAGTACTTC
CASSVGTSGLKNIQYF
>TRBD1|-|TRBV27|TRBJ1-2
TGTGCCAGCAGTTTTGAGGCAGGGGGTAGCGGCTACACCTTC
CASSFEAGGSGYTF
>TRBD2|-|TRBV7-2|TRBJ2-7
TGTGCCAGCAGCTCCCTAGCGGTAAGCTACGAGCAGTACTTC
CASSSLAVSYEQYF
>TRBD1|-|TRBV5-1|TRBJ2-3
TGCGCCAGCAGCTACGAACGAGGGACAGGGGGCACAGATACGCAGTATTTT
CASSYERGTGGTDTQYF
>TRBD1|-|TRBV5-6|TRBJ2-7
TGTGCCAGCAGCTTCGGGCAGGGGGACGAGCAGTACTTC
CASSFGQGDEQYF
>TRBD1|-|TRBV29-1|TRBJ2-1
TGCAGCGCGAGGACAGGGGGGCAAGCTGAGCAGTTCTTC
CSARTGGQAEQFF
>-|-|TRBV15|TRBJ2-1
TGTGCCACCAGCAACGAGAACTCCTACAATGAGCAGTTCTTC
CATSNENSYNEQFF
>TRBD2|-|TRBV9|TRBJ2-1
TGTGCCAGCAGCCAGGGACTAGCTCGGTATGAGCAGTTCTTC
CASSQGLARYEQFF
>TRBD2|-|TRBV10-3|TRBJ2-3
TGTGCCATCAGTGTTCGAGCGGGGAGCACAGATACGCAGTATTTT
CAISVRAGSTDTQYF
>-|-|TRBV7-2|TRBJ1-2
TGTGCCAGCAGCTTAAACGGCGGCCCCAGTTATGGCTACACCTTC
CASSLNGGPSYGYTF
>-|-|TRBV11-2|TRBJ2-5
TGTGCCAGCAGCTTAGCACCGGGCCAAGAGACCCAGTACTTC
CASSLAPGQETQYF
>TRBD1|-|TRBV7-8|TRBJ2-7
TGTGCCAGCAGCCCCACCTGGGACAGGGGGAACGAGCAGTACTTC
CASSPTWDRGNEQYF
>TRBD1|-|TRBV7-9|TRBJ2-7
TGTGCCAGCAGCCGGGCGGGCAGGGGGCTAGGAGGCGAGCAGTACTTC
CASSRAGRGLGGEQYF
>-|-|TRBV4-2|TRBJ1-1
TGTGCCAGCAGCCAAGGGTATTCGGGTAGTCGCACTGAAGCTTTCTTT
CASSQGYSGSRTEAFF
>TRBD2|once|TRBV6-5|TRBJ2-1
TGTGCCAGCAGTTACTCGTGGACTAGTCCCTACAATGAGCAGTTCTTC
CASSYSWTSPYNEQFF
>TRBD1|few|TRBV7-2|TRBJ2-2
TGTGCCAGCAGCTTGGCTCAGGGGGCATTCGGGGAGCTGTTTTTT
CASSLAQGAFGELFF
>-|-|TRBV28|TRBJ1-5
TGTGCCAGCAGGAAAGGGGTTGGGCAGCCCCAGCATTTT
CASRKGVGQPQHF
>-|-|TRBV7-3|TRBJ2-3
TGTGCCAGCAGCCTCCTCCGAGGGCCGGATACGCAGTATTTT
CASSLLRGPDTQYF
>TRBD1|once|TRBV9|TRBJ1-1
TGTGCCAGCAGCGAGAGACAGGGCACTGAAGCTTTCTTT
CASSERQGTEAFF
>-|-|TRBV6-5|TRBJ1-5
TGTGCCAGCAGTTACCGTGGGCCAGATCAGCCCCAGCATTTT
CASSYRGPDQPQHF
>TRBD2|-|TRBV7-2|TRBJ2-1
TGTGCCAGCAGCTGGAGCGGGAGGGCATCCAATGAGCAGTTCTTC
CASSWSGRASNEQFF
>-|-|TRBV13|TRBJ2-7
TGTGCCAGCAGCCAGAAACAGGGTCGGGAGCAGTACTTC
CASSQKQGREQYF
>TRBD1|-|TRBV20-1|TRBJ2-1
TGCAGTGCCCCAGGGGACAGGGTCGTCTTC
CSAPGDRVVF
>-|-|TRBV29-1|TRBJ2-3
TGCAGCGTTGTGGCGGGCACGCGAGATACGCAGTATTTT
CSVVAGTRDTQYF
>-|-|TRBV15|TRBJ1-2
TGTGCCACCAGCAGGGATGGAGGGCTTAACTATGGCTACACCTTC
CATSRDGGLNYGYTF
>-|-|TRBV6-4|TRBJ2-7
TGTGCCAGCAGTGATAATAGCAGAGCCTACGAGCAGTACTTC
CASSDNSRAYEQYF
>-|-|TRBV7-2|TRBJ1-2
TGTGCCAGCAACCTACAAGTGGGGGGGGACCTTTATGGCTACACCTTC
CASNLQVGGDLYGYTF
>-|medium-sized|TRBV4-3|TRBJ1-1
TGCGCCAGCAGACACCCAGTCTCCCTTGAAGCTTTCTTT
CASRHPVSLEAFF
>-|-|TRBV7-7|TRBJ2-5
TGTGCCAGCAGCTTAGGGGGGGATGGCGAGACCCAGTACTTC
CASSLGGDGETQYF
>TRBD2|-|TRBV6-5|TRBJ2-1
TGTGCCAGCAGTTATGAGGCGGGAGGATACAATGAGCAGTTCTTC
CASSYEAGGYNEQFF
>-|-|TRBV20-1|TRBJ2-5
TGCAGTGCTAGAGCCTCAGAGACCCAGTACTTC
CSARASETQYF
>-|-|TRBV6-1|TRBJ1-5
TGTGCCAGCAGTGAAATGGGAGGGCCCCAGCATTTT
CASSEMGGPQHF
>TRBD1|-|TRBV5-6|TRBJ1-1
TGTGCCAGCAGCTCGAATGGACAGGGGGCGCGGACTGAAGCTTTCTTT
CASSSNGQGARTEAFF
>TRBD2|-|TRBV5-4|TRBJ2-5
TGTGCCAGCAGCTTATTAGCGGGAGGGCCAGGGGAGACCCAGTACTTC
CASSLLAGGPGETQYF
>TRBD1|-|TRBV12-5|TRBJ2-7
TGTGCTAGTGGTTCCCCGGGACAGGGGCCCTACGAGCAGTACTTC
CASGSPGQGPYEQYF
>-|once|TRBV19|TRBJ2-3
TGTGCCAGTCATCCTTTAGAGGGCCCAGATACGCAGTATTTT
CASHPLEGPDTQYF
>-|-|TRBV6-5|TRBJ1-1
TGTGCCAGCAGGCCAGAGACAGCCTTGAGCACTGAAGCTTTCTTT
CASRPETALSTEAFF
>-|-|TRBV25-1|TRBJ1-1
TGTGCCAGCAGTGCCCCCGGGACAAGTTTTGAAGCTTTCTTT
CASSAPGTSFEAFF
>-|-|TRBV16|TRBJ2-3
TGTGCCAGCAGCCTAGGGACTCTACGTAGGGTGGATACGCAGTATTTT
CASSLGTLRRVDTQYF
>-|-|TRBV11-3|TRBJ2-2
TGTGCCAGCAGCTTATGGGCAGGTAGCACCGGGGAGCTGTTTTTT
CASSLWAGSTGELFF